Listed below are T cell receptor beta chains from one sample, sequenced in a study of blood T cell repertoires in COVID-19. TCRdb's table, derived via immunoSEQ multiplex PCR, lists solely in-frame clones and lacks some. The sample lists under 400,000 clones, 85% to 90% occurring once. The sample was peripheral blood. The receptors were gathered from a young man with active or convalescent COVID-19. The CDR3 runs from the conserved cysteine through the conserved F or W. D genes are given only for firm matches. Expanded clones get a size class; other rows say once, few or many, or leave the size out.

j_call d_call v_call clone_size cdr3_nt cdr3_aa
TRBJ2-5 TRBD1 TRBV6-5 - TGTGCCAGCAGTTGGACAGGGACCGGGAAGACCCAGTACTTC CASSWTGTGKTQYF
TRBJ1-4 TRBD1 TRBV19 - TGTGCCAGTAGTGGACAGGGGAATGAAAAACTGTTTTTT CASSGQGNEKLFF
TRBJ1-6 TRBD1 TRBV18 - TGTGCCAGCTCACCCCGGGGACAGGGGGGCCCCTCCTATAATTCACCCCTCCACTTT CASSPRGQGGPSYNSPLHF
TRBJ1-2 TRBD1 TRBV7-9 few TGTGCCAGCAGCTCAGGACAGGGGGTTTATGGCTACACCTTC CASSSGQGVYGYTF
TRBJ1-2 TRBD1 TRBV28 few TGTGCCAGCAGTCGGCCGGGACAGGGGGCCAATGGCTACACCTTC CASSRPGQGANGYTF
TRBJ1-4 - TRBV29-1 - TGCAGCGTTGAAGATCGGGGGGGTGAAAAACTGTTTTTT CSVEDRGGEKLFF
TRBJ1-2 TRBD1 TRBV4-3 once TGCGCCAGCAGCCAAGACCCCGCTTCAGGGGGTGGCTACACCTTC CASSQDPASGGGYTF
TRBJ1-6 TRBD1 TRBV28 once TGTGCCAGCAGAGGACAGGGGTCGGGTAATTCACCCCTCCACTTT CASRGQGSGNSPLHF
TRBJ1-3 - TRBV5-6 - TGTGCCAGCAGCCTAAAGCTGGACAATGGAAACACCATATATTTT CASSLKLDNGNTIYF
TRBJ2-3 TRBD2 TRBV9 - TGTGCCAGCAGCGTGGGGACTAGCGGCCCAGATACGCAGTATTTT CASSVGTSGPDTQYF
TRBJ2-3 TRBD1 TRBV19 - TGTGCCAGTAGGACAGGACAGGTGATTGATACGCAGTATTTT CASRTGQVIDTQYF
TRBJ1-1 - TRBV28 few TGTGCCAGCAGTCCGAGACAGACGAACACTGAAGCTTTCTTT CASSPRQTNTEAFF
TRBJ2-3 TRBD1 TRBV9 - TGTGCCAGCAGCGAGGGACAGAAGACAGATACGCAGTATTTT CASSEGQKTDTQYF
TRBJ2-1 - TRBV11-2 - TGTGCCAGCAGCCGTGCGGGGATCTACAATGAGCAGTTCTTC CASSRAGIYNEQFF
TRBJ1-2 TRBD1 TRBV24-1 - TGTGCCACCAGTGATTTTCGGGCGACAGGGGACCCTACTGGTGGCTACACCTTC CATSDFRATGDPTGGYTF
TRBJ2-6 - TRBV4-3 - TGCGCCAGCAGCCAAATGGTCAGCTTCTCTGGGGCCAACGTGCTGACTTTC CASSQMVSFSGANVLTF
TRBJ1-1 TRBD1 TRBV4-1 - TGCGCCAGCAGCCTCAGACAGGGGACCATGAACACTGAAGCTTTCTTT CASSLRQGTMNTEAFF
TRBJ2-7 - TRBV7-9 - TGTGCCAGCAGCTTAGGTAGTTCCGACGAGCAGTACTTC CASSLGSSDEQYF
TRBJ2-5 - TRBV9 - TGTGCCAGCAGCACAGGGGAGACCCAGTACTTC CASSTGETQYF
TRBJ1-1 - TRBV7-3 - TGTGCCAGCAGCTTAGGACGCGGGGCTGAAGCTTTCTTT CASSLGRGAEAFF
TRBJ1-3 - TRBV6-5 - TGTGCCAGCAGTTACGCCGGGGACACCATATATTTT CASSYAGDTIYF
TRBJ2-5 TRBD2 TRBV27 - TGTGCCAGCAGTCTTGGACTAGCGGGGGGGCCGGGAGAGACCCAGTACTTC CASSLGLAGGPGETQYF
TRBJ1-6 TRBD1 TRBV9 - TGTGCCAGCAGCGTAGCGGGACAGTTGAATTCACCCCTCCACTTT CASSVAGQLNSPLHF
TRBJ2-7 - TRBV19 - TGTGCCAGTAGTACGGCAGGTGGCTACGAGCAGTACTTC CASSTAGGYEQYF
TRBJ1-2 TRBD1 TRBV15 - TGTGCCACCAGCAGCGACAGGGATCTTTTCTATGGCTACACCTTC CATSSDRDLFYGYTF
TRBJ2-2 - TRBV28 once TGTGCCAGCAGTCCCCCCGGGGTGGGCACCGGGGAGCTGTTTTTT CASSPPGVGTGELFF
TRBJ2-7 TRBD2 TRBV19 - TGTGCCAGTAGTTTCTTCGGGAGGCCCTACGAGCAGTACTTC CASSFFGRPYEQYF
TRBJ2-2 TRBD2 TRBV9 - TGTGCCAGCAGCGTAGGAGGACTAGCGGGGGGAGGGTGGACCGGGGAGCTGTTTTTT CASSVGGLAGGGWTGELFF
TRBJ1-6 TRBD1 TRBV5-8 - TGTGCCAGCAGCCGCGTAGGGGGCAGCTCCTATAATTCACCCCTCCACTTT CASSRVGGSSYNSPLHF
TRBJ2-7 - TRBV18 - TGTGCCAGCTCACCAGGAGGGCCCGAGCAGTACTTC CASSPGGPEQYF
TRBJ1-5 - TRBV28 - TGTGCCAGCAGTTCCCCCCCAGGAGGTGGACGGGGCAATCAGCCCCAGCATTTT CASSSPPGGGRGNQPQHF
TRBJ1-2 - TRBV15 once TGTGCCACCAGCAGGGACCTCCCGGACAGTGGGTATGGCTACACCTTC CATSRDLPDSGYGYTF
TRBJ2-6 - TRBV18 - TGTGCCAGCTCACCAAACTCGAATTTTGGTGGGGCCAACGTCCTGACTTTC CASSPNSNFGGANVLTF
TRBJ2-5 TRBD2 TRBV4-2 - TGTGCCAGCAGCACGGTCGGGGGGGGGCCTCGGGAGACCCAGTACTTC CASSTVGGGPRETQYF
TRBJ1-2 - TRBV19 - TGTGCCAGTAGTCCATACAGGGTTAGGGGCTACACCTTC CASSPYRVRGYTF
TRBJ2-1 TRBD2 TRBV13 - TGTGCCAGCAGCCGCGGACTAGCGGGGGGCTCGACCTCCTACAATGAGCAGTTCTTC CASSRGLAGGSTSYNEQFF
TRBJ2-7 - TRBV28 - TGTGCCAGTTGGAATAGGGGGAACACTGGGCTAGCCGAGCAGTACTTC CASWNRGNTGLAEQYF
TRBJ2-7 TRBD2 TRBV7-2 - TGTGCCAATAAGCGGGAGGGAACCTACGAGCAGTACTTC CANKREGTYEQYF
TRBJ1-5 TRBD1 TRBV19 - TGTGCCAGTACCGACAGGGGGGGCAATCAGCCCCAGCATTTT CASTDRGGNQPQHF
TRBJ2-7 TRBD1 TRBV6-1 once TGTGCCAGCAGTGAAGCGAGTTTGGACAGGGGGACCTACGAGCAGTACTTC CASSEASLDRGTYEQYF
TRBJ2-5 TRBD2 TRBV7-2 - TGTGCCAGCAGCCCTTCTAGCGGGGTAGAGACCCAGTACTTC CASSPSSGVETQYF
TRBJ2-3 - TRBV6-5 - TGTGCCAGCAGTTACAGGGGGTACACAGATACGCAGTATTTT CASSYRGYTDTQYF
TRBJ2-7 - TRBV27 - TGTGCCAGCAGTGCCGGGACACACTACGAGCAGTACTTC CASSAGTHYEQYF
TRBJ2-2 - TRBV28 - TGTGCCACCAAGGACAGCACCACCGGGGAGCTGTTTTTT CATKDSTTGELFF
TRBJ2-3 - TRBV24-1 - TGTGCCACCAGTGATTCTAGGCGGGGGCAAAGAAAAACCTTATCCTGGAGCACAGATACGCAGTATTTT CATSDSRRGQRKTLSWSTDTQYF
TRBJ2-3 TRBD2 TRBV5-5 - TGTGCCAGCAGCTTGGTAGGGAGCGGGAAGGGCACAGATACGCAGTATTTT CASSLVGSGKGTDTQYF
TRBJ2-5 - TRBV7-2 - TGTGCCAGCAGCTTACAACAGGGTAGGGAGACCCAGTACTTC CASSLQQGRETQYF
TRBJ2-7 - TRBV6-6 - TGTGCCAGCAGATCCCCTTTCGAGCAGTACTTC CASRSPFEQYF
TRBJ1-2 TRBD1 TRBV12-5 - TGTGCTAGTGCCCCGGGACAGGCTTATGGCTACACCTTC CASAPGQAYGYTF
TRBJ1-3 TRBD1 TRBV7-2 - TGTGCCAGCAGATGGGGACAGTCTGGAAACACCATATATTTT CASRWGQSGNTIYF
TRBJ1-1 - TRBV28 - TGTGCCAGCAGTTTCTTTAGAGGGTCGGCTTTCTTT CASSFFRGSAFF